Each of the 12 T cell receptor beta chains below was sequenced from the same sample in a study of blood T cell repertoires in COVID-19. Assay: immunoSEQ multiplex PCR; the TCRdb copy retains only in-frame clones and omits some. In the table there are fewer than 350,000 clones, around 86% of which are singletons. The sample taken for sequencing was peripheral blood. The receptors were gathered from a woman under 40 who had recovered from COVID-19.

The J gene is TRBJ1-2, the V gene TRBV28, with 7 bases aligning to TRBD1. The CDR3 consists of 15 residues. The V gene's germline CDR1 is MDHEN and CDR2 SYDVKM. The V and J ends lost 5 bases and 4 bases, in that order; junction bases with no gene match: 10. CDR3 protein: CASSRGGTVLYGYTF. DNA of the CDR3: TGTGCCAGCAGTAGGGGCGGGACAGTTCTCTATGGCTACACCTTC.

The chain carries TRBV14 and TRBJ1-1, with D hard to call. The germline CDR1 and CDR2 sequences are SGHDN and FVKESK. The V gene lost 0 bases and the J gene lost 3 bases, with 8 bases spanning the gap. The CDR3 runs to 14 residues. CDR3 protein: CASSQDAFDTEAFF. Written as DNA, the CDR3 is TGTGCCAGCAGCCAAGATGCGTTTGACACTGAAGCTTTCTTT.

The J gene is TRBJ1-5, the V gene TRBV24-1, with 8 positions matching TRBD1. This CDR3 contains 16 residues. With 3 bases clipped from V and 3 bases from J, the junction kept 6 bases outside the gene matches. Germline CDR1 is KGHDR and CDR2 is SFDVKD. CDR3 sequence: CATSDPDRDANQPQHF. CDR3 in DNA: TGTGCCACCAGTGATCCGGACAGGGATGCCAATCAGCCCCAGCATTTT.

The CDR3 coding sequence is TGTGCCAGCCGTCGGGACACTTCTAGTGACAATTCACCCCTCCACTTT. Translation: CASRRDTSSDNSPLHF. The genes are TRBV28 and TRBJ1-6; possibly TRBD1 for D (6 bases). Trimming cost V 8 bases and J 7 bases, with 21 bases left between them. Looked up from germline, CDR1 is MDHEN and CDR2 is SYDVKM. This CDR3 comprises 16 residues.

J is TRBJ2-3 and V is TRBV7-9; 7 nucleotides line up with TRBD2. Germline lookup yields CDR1 SEHNR and CDR2 FQNEAQ (reference sequence). Losses at the gene ends were 5 bases for V and 2 bases for J; bases not matched to a gene: 10. The CDR3 has 16 residues. The CDR3 protein is CASSQYLAGATDTQYF. CDR3 nucleotide sequence: TGTGCCAGCAGCCAATACCTCGCGGGAGCCACAGATACGCAGTATTTT. Based on the CDR3 plus reference TRBV7-9 and TRBJ2-3, the full variable domain is DTGVSQNPRHKITKRGQNVTFRCDPISEHNRLYWYRQTLGQGPEFLTYFQNEAQLEKSRLLSDRFSAERPKGSFSTLEIQRTEQGDSAMYLCASSQYLAGATDTQYFGPGTRLTVL.

The gene calls are TRBV18 and TRBJ1-1; 8 nucleotides agree with TRBD1. The CDR3 is made up of 15 amino acids. Germline V CDR1 and CDR2: KGHSH, LQKENI. Losses at the gene ends were 4 bases for V and 6 bases for J; bases not matched to a gene: 10. CDR3 residues: CASSQGQGMGSEAFF. CDR3 DNA sequence: TGTGCCAGCTCACAAGGACAGGGAATGGGTTCTGAAGCTTTCTTT. The entire variable domain, with the rest obtained from reference TRBV18 and TRBJ1-1, is as follows: NAGVMQNPRHLVRRRGQEARLRCSPMKGHSHVYWYRQLPEEGLKFMVYLQKENIIDESGMPKERFSAEFPKEGPSILRIQQVVRGDSAAYFCASSQGQGMGSEAFFGQGTRLTVV.

This chain uses TRBV5-1 with TRBJ2-3, with TRBD2 matching over 8 bases. From germline, CDR1 is SGHRS and CDR2 YFSETQ. The J segment lost 3 bases and the V segment lost 0 bases, leaving 3 bases of the junction unmatched. This CDR3 region has 15 residues. The CDR3 is CASSLVTSDTDTQYF. The CDR3 DNA reads TGCGCCAGCAGCTTGGTGACTAGCGATACAGATACGCAGTATTTT.

The chain uses TRBV19 and TRBJ1-1; no clear D gene. The V gene lost 0 bases and the J gene lost 4 bases, with 9 bases spanning the gap. This CDR3 contains 14 residues. CDR1 is LNHDA and CDR2 is SQIVND in the germline V gene (reference sequence). The DNA of the CDR3 is TGTGCCAGTAGTATAGATCCAGCGGGCACTGAAGCTTTCTTT. Its translation: CASSIDPAGTEAFF.

Comments on this clone: The same CDR3 arises from other DNA sequences in this sample as well. The rearrangement uses TRBV27 and TRBJ1-5, with TRBD1 as a possible D gene (5 bases). CDR1 is MNHEY, CDR2 SMNVEV, per germline (reference sequence). The CDR3 sequence is 13 residues long. Trimming took 1 base from V and 7 from J, leaving 8 bases between them. The CDR3 coding sequence is TGTGCCAGCAGTTTATGGCGGGACCAGCCCCAGCATTTT. Protein sequence: CASSLWRDQPQHF.

The rearrangement links TRBV5-4 to TRBJ2-2; 7 bases line up with TRBD1. V lost 0 bases and J lost 9; bases outside the gene matches: 2. The CDR3 runs 13 residues. Germline V CDR1 and CDR2: SGHNT, YYREEE (reference sequence). CDR3 region: CASSLEGARELFF. CDR3 nucleotide sequence: TGTGCCAGCAGCTTGGAGGGGGCCCGGGAGCTGTTTTTT. Using reference TRBV5-4 and TRBJ2-2 for the parts outside the CDR3, the full variable domain is ETGVTQSPTHLIKTRGQQVTLRCSSQSGHNTVSWYQQALGQGPQFIFQYYREEENGRGNFPPRFSGLQFPNYSSELNVNALELDDSALYLCASSLEGARELFFGEGSRLTVL.

The chain couples TRBV2 to TRBJ2-1; D gene unclear. The CDR3 is 11 amino acids. The V end lost 8 bases, the J end lost 7 bases, and 9 bases lay between the germline ends. In germline, CDR1 is SNHLY, CDR2 FYNNEI. The CDR3 DNA reads TGTGCCAGCGAATTGGCAAATGAGCAGTTCTTC. Protein: CASELANEQFF. Together with reference TRBV2 and TRBJ2-1, the CDR3 gives the full variable domain: EPEVTQTPSHQVTQMGQEVILRCVPISNHLYFYWYRQILGQKVEFLVSFYNNEISEKSEIFDDQFSVERPDGSNFTLKIRSTKLEDSAMYFCASELANEQFFGPGTRLTVL.

The chain links TRBV3-1 (or the pseudogene TRBV3-2) to TRBJ2-6; possibly TRBD2 for D (6 bases). V dropped 4 bases and J dropped 0 bases, with 19 bases sitting between them. This CDR3 spans 19 amino acids. Per the germline V gene, CDR1 is LGHDT and CDR2 is YNNKEL (reference sequence). The CDR3 loop is CASSRPTGTQSSGANVLTF. In DNA form, the CDR3 reads TGTGCCAGCAGCCGACCTACCGGGACTCAAAGCTCTGGGGCCAACGTCCTGACTTTC.